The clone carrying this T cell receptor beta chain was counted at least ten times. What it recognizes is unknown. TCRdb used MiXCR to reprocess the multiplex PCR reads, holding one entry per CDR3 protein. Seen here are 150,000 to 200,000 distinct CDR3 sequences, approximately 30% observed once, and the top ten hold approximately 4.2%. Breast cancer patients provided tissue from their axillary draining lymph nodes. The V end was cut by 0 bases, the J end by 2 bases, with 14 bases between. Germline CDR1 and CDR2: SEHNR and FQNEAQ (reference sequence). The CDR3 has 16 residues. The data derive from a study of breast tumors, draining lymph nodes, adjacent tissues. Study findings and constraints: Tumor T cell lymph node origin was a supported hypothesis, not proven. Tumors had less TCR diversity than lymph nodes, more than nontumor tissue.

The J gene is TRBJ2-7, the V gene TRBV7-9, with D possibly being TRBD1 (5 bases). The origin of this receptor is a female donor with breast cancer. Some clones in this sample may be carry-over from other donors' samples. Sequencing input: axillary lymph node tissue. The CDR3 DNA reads TGTGCCAGCAGCTTAGCGAAAGGGGCAATTACCTACGAGCAGTACTTC. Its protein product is CASSLAKGAITYEQYF. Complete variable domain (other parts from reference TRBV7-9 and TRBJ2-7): DTGVSQNPRHKITKRGQNVTFRCDPISEHNRLYWYRQTLGQGPEFLTYFQNEAQLEKSRLLSDRFSAERPKGSFSTLEIQRTEQGDSAMYLCASSLAKGAITYEQYFGPGTRLTVT.